This is a list of T cell receptor beta chains from one sample in a study of blood T cell repertoires in COVID-19. Assay: immunoSEQ multiplex PCR; the TCRdb copy retains only in-frame clones and omits some. The sample includes under 500,000 clones, 87% seen only once; the top ten take roughly 1.9%. The sample comprised PBMCs or T cells enriched from blood (not recorded which). The receptors were gathered from a woman between 18 and 30 years old with acute COVID-19. CDR3s include the opening cysteine and the closing phenylalanine or tryptophan. D genes are given only for firm matches. Size values are once, few and many counts, or a class for expanded clones, and some rows have none.

cdr3_aa: CASSIQRAQPQHF; cdr3_nt: TGTGCCAGTAGTATACAAAGAGCTCAGCCCCAGCATTTT; d_call: .; clone_size: few; j_call: TRBJ1-5; v_call: TRBV19
cdr3_aa: CASSVGPGDTEAFF; cdr3_nt: TGTGCCAGCAGCGTAGGCCCCGGTGACACTGAAGCTTTCTTT; d_call: .; clone_size: .; j_call: TRBJ1-1; v_call: TRBV9
cdr3_aa: CASSLEGRTGGRGYTF; cdr3_nt: TGTGCCAGCAGCTTGGAGGGGAGAACAGGGGGTCGTGGCTACACCTTC; d_call: TRBD1; clone_size: .; j_call: TRBJ1-2; v_call: TRBV5-4
cdr3_aa: CASSSPLGTTLYEQYF; cdr3_nt: TGTGCCAGCAGCTCCCCTCTAGGGACAACACTATACGAGCAGTACTTC; d_call: .; clone_size: few; j_call: TRBJ2-7; v_call: TRBV5-4
cdr3_aa: CASRPRFSGDNEQFF; cdr3_nt: TGTGCCAGCAGGCCCCGGTTTAGCGGGGACAATGAGCAGTTCTTC; d_call: TRBD2; clone_size: .; j_call: TRBJ2-1; v_call: TRBV2
cdr3_aa: CASSKDTQETQYF; cdr3_nt: TGTGCCAGCAGTAAAGACACACAAGAGACCCAGTACTTC; d_call: .; clone_size: .; j_call: TRBJ2-5; v_call: TRBV6-2/TRBV6-3
cdr3_aa: CASSQDERTMDNEQFF; cdr3_nt: TGCGCCAGCAGCCAAGATGAAAGGACTATGGACAATGAGCAGTTCTTC; d_call: .; clone_size: .; j_call: TRBJ2-1; v_call: TRBV4-1
cdr3_aa: CASSTRTEVRTEAFF; cdr3_nt: TGTGCCAGCAGTACTCGGACAGAAGTACGGACTGAAGCTTTCTTT; d_call: .; clone_size: .; j_call: TRBJ1-1; v_call: TRBV2
cdr3_aa: CASSLPLAGTFRQFF; cdr3_nt: TGTGCCAGCAGTCTACCACTAGCGGGAACTTTTCGGCAGTTCTTC; d_call: TRBD2; clone_size: .; j_call: TRBJ2-1; v_call: TRBV28
cdr3_aa: CASSMELLLAKNIQYF; cdr3_nt: TGTGCCAGTAGTATGGAGCTACTACTAGCCAAAAACATTCAGTACTTC; d_call: .; clone_size: once; j_call: TRBJ2-4; v_call: TRBV19
cdr3_aa: CASSTLGGRRYNEQFF; cdr3_nt: TGTGCCAGCAGTACCCTAGGCGGGAGGCGCTACAATGAGCAGTTCTTC; d_call: TRBD2; clone_size: .; j_call: TRBJ2-1; v_call: TRBV28
cdr3_aa: CASSFRVEGTGELFF; cdr3_nt: TGTGCCAGCAGTTTTAGGGTTGAGGGCACCGGGGAGCTGTTTTTT; d_call: .; clone_size: .; j_call: TRBJ2-2; v_call: TRBV28
cdr3_aa: CASSSQGQRQFF; cdr3_nt: TGTGCCAGCAGTAGCCAGGGACAGAGGCAGTTCTTC; d_call: TRBD1; clone_size: .; j_call: TRBJ2-1; v_call: TRBV28
cdr3_aa: CASGVGGRDYGYTF; cdr3_nt: TGCGCCAGCGGGGTGGGGGGACGAGACTATGGCTACACCTTC; d_call: .; clone_size: .; j_call: TRBJ1-2; v_call: TRBV10-1
cdr3_aa: CASSPLTGAYEQYF; cdr3_nt: TGTGCCAGCAGCCCCCTGACAGGGGCCTACGAGCAGTACTTC; d_call: TRBD1; clone_size: .; j_call: TRBJ2-7; v_call: TRBV6-5
cdr3_aa: CAIQGDPSLLGGYTF; cdr3_nt: TGTGCCATCCAAGGGGATCCATCCCTTCTCGGGGGCTACACCTTC; d_call: .; clone_size: few; j_call: TRBJ1-2; v_call: TRBV10-3
cdr3_aa: CASSPLGTSGASYEQYF; cdr3_nt: TGTGCCAGCAGTCCCCTTGGGACTAGCGGAGCCTCCTACGAGCAGTACTTC; d_call: TRBD2; clone_size: few; j_call: TRBJ2-7; v_call: TRBV6-6
cdr3_aa: CASSSDREPNEKLFF; cdr3_nt: TGTGCCAGCAGCTCCGACAGGGAACCTAATGAAAAACTGTTTTTT; d_call: TRBD1; clone_size: .; j_call: TRBJ1-4; v_call: TRBV7-9
cdr3_aa: CASSLVVGGRNEQFF; cdr3_nt: TGTGCCAGCAGCTTAGTGGTGGGAGGACGGAATGAGCAGTTCTTC; d_call: .; clone_size: .; j_call: TRBJ2-1; v_call: TRBV7-2
cdr3_aa: CAITPGQGAGELFF; cdr3_nt: TGTGCCATCACCCCGGGACAGGGGGCCGGGGAGCTGTTTTTT; d_call: TRBD1; clone_size: .; j_call: TRBJ2-2; v_call: TRBV10-3
cdr3_aa: CASSVDQRGTGELFF; cdr3_nt: TGTGCCAGCAGCGTAGACCAGCGGGGGACCGGGGAGCTGTTTTTT; d_call: TRBD2; clone_size: .; j_call: TRBJ2-2; v_call: TRBV9
cdr3_aa: CASSPGTRSRSYEQYF; cdr3_nt: TGTGCCAGCAGTCCCGGGACTCGTAGCCGCTCCTACGAGCAGTACTTC; d_call: .; clone_size: few; j_call: TRBJ2-7; v_call: TRBV7-8
cdr3_aa: CASSPGSGTSSIQYF; cdr3_nt: TGTGCCAGCAGCCCGGGATCCGGGACTAGTTCCATTCAGTACTTC; d_call: TRBD2; clone_size: .; j_call: TRBJ2-4; v_call: TRBV7-2
cdr3_aa: CASSLMGPEKLFF; cdr3_nt: TGTGCCAGCAGCTTAATGGGCCCAGAAAAACTGTTTTTT; d_call: .; clone_size: .; j_call: TRBJ1-4; v_call: TRBV11-2
cdr3_aa: CASSWDSNYNEQFF; cdr3_nt: TGTGCCAGCAGCTGGGACTCAAACTACAATGAGCAGTTCTTC; d_call: .; clone_size: once; j_call: TRBJ2-1; v_call: TRBV7-9
cdr3_aa: CASSPTGFRYGYTF; cdr3_nt: TGTGCCAGCAGCCCAACAGGGTTTCGCTATGGCTACACCTTC; d_call: .; clone_size: .; j_call: TRBJ1-2; v_call: TRBV11-2
cdr3_aa: CASSPDRGGQETQYF; cdr3_nt: TGTGCCAGCAGTCCTGACAGGGGGGGCCAAGAGACCCAGTACTTC; d_call: TRBD1; clone_size: .; j_call: TRBJ2-5; v_call: TRBV3-1/TRBV3-2
cdr3_aa: CASGEGGDNEQFF; cdr3_nt: TGCGCCAGCGGTGAGGGAGGGGACAATGAGCAGTTCTTC; d_call: TRBD2; clone_size: .; j_call: TRBJ2-1; v_call: TRBV10-1
cdr3_aa: CSVHAGGHGYTF; cdr3_nt: TGCAGCGTTCATGCAGGGGGCCATGGCTACACCTTC; d_call: TRBD1; clone_size: .; j_call: TRBJ1-2; v_call: TRBV29-1
cdr3_aa: CASSRQGSYTF; cdr3_nt: TGTGCCAGCAGCCGACAGGGGAGCTACACCTTC; d_call: TRBD1; clone_size: .; j_call: TRBJ1-2; v_call: TRBV2
cdr3_aa: CASSWGTGVYEQYF; cdr3_nt: TGTGCCAGCAGTTGGGGGACAGGGGTCTACGAGCAGTACTTC; d_call: TRBD1; clone_size: .; j_call: TRBJ2-7; v_call: TRBV6-5
cdr3_aa: CASSDLAGPNRPYNEQFF; cdr3_nt: TGCGCCAGCAGTGACCTAGCGGGACCAAACAGGCCCTACAATGAGCAGTTCTTC; d_call: TRBD2; clone_size: once; j_call: TRBJ2-1; v_call: TRBV10-1
cdr3_aa: CASTTGVSNQPQHF; cdr3_nt: TGTGCCAGTACTACAGGGGTTAGCAATCAGCCCCAGCATTTT; d_call: TRBD1; clone_size: .; j_call: TRBJ1-5; v_call: TRBV19
cdr3_aa: CASSESGQINIQYF; cdr3_nt: TGCGCCAGCAGTGAATCGGGACAGATAAACATTCAGTACTTC; d_call: TRBD1; clone_size: .; j_call: TRBJ2-4; v_call: TRBV10-1
cdr3_aa: CASSPTGRQLNTEAFF; cdr3_nt: TGTGCCAGCAGCCCCACCGGGAGACAGCTAAACACTGAAGCTTTCTTT; d_call: .; clone_size: .; j_call: TRBJ1-1; v_call: TRBV9
cdr3_aa: CASSYRGQGGETQYF; cdr3_nt: TGTGCCAGCAGTTACCGAGGACAGGGGGGAGAGACCCAGTACTTC; d_call: TRBD1; clone_size: .; j_call: TRBJ2-5; v_call: TRBV6-2/TRBV6-3
cdr3_aa: CASSKQGNNEKLFF; cdr3_nt: TGTGCCAGCTCTAAACAGGGGAATAATGAAAAACTGTTTTTT; d_call: TRBD1; clone_size: once; j_call: TRBJ1-4; v_call: TRBV18
cdr3_aa: CASSSRDRNHGYTF; cdr3_nt: TGTGCCAGCAGTTCACGGGACAGAAATCATGGCTACACCTTC; d_call: TRBD1; clone_size: .; j_call: TRBJ1-2; v_call: TRBV6-5
cdr3_aa: CATTWGDGYTF; cdr3_nt: TGTGCCACCACGTGGGGGGATGGCTACACCTTC; d_call: .; clone_size: .; j_call: TRBJ1-2; v_call: TRBV7-9
cdr3_aa: CASSTGQANEKLFF; cdr3_nt: TGCGCCAGCAGCACGGGACAAGCTAATGAAAAACTGTTTTTT; d_call: .; clone_size: .; j_call: TRBJ1-4; v_call: TRBV10-1
cdr3_aa: CASSEQDDYGYTF; cdr3_nt: TGCGCCAGCAGTGAGCAGGATGATTATGGCTACACCTTC; d_call: .; clone_size: .; j_call: TRBJ1-2; v_call: TRBV10-1
cdr3_aa: CASRGTGVSEQFF; cdr3_nt: TGTGCCAGCAGGGGGACAGGGGTTAGTGAGCAGTTCTTC; d_call: TRBD1; clone_size: once; j_call: TRBJ2-1; v_call: TRBV11-2
cdr3_aa: CASSASGTSAYNEQFF; cdr3_nt: TGTGCCAGCAGCGCCTCCGGGACTAGCGCTTACAATGAGCAGTTCTTC; d_call: TRBD2; clone_size: .; j_call: TRBJ2-1; v_call: TRBV9
cdr3_aa: CASSMDRFTDTQYF; cdr3_nt: TGTGCCAGTAGTATGGACAGGTTCACAGATACGCAGTATTTT; d_call: TRBD1; clone_size: .; j_call: TRBJ2-3; v_call: TRBV19
cdr3_aa: CASSSSRVSQPQHF; cdr3_nt: TGTGCCAGCAGCTCTTCCAGGGTCAGTCAGCCCCAGCATTTT; d_call: .; clone_size: .; j_call: TRBJ1-5; v_call: TRBV7-2
cdr3_aa: CATSRDYIAGELFF; cdr3_nt: TGTGCCACCAGCAGAGATTATATAGCCGGGGAGCTGTTTTTT; d_call: .; clone_size: .; j_call: TRBJ2-2; v_call: TRBV15
cdr3_aa: CASSRSGTAYEQYF; cdr3_nt: TGTGCCAGCAGCCGTTCCGGGACAGCCTACGAGCAGTACTTC; d_call: TRBD1; clone_size: .; j_call: TRBJ2-7; v_call: TRBV7-2
cdr3_aa: CATTTPGEETQYF; cdr3_nt: TGCGCCACCACGACTCCCGGGGAAGAGACCCAGTACTTC; d_call: .; clone_size: .; j_call: TRBJ2-5; v_call: TRBV5-1
cdr3_aa: CAWSSQGLNTEAFF; cdr3_nt: TGTGCCTGGAGCTCACAGGGCCTGAACACTGAAGCTTTCTTT; d_call: .; clone_size: .; j_call: TRBJ1-1; v_call: TRBV30
cdr3_aa: CASSSGDRGISYNSPLHF; cdr3_nt: TGTGCCAGCAGCTCAGGGGACAGGGGTATTTCCTATAATTCACCCCTCCACTTT; d_call: TRBD1; clone_size: .; j_call: TRBJ1-6; v_call: TRBV7-2
cdr3_aa: CASGRAGELNEQYF; cdr3_nt: TGTGCTAGTGGCCGAGCGGGAGAATTAAACGAGCAGTACTTC; d_call: TRBD2; clone_size: .; j_call: TRBJ2-7; v_call: TRBV12-5
cdr3_aa: CASSKDIYNSPLHF; cdr3_nt: TGTGCCAGCAGCAAAGACATCTATAATTCACCCCTCCACTTT; d_call: .; clone_size: .; j_call: TRBJ1-6; v_call: TRBV21-1
cdr3_aa: CASSLGAATNEKLFF; cdr3_nt: TGTGCCAGCAGCTTAGGGGCAGCAACTAATGAAAAACTGTTTTTT; d_call: .; clone_size: .; j_call: TRBJ1-4; v_call: TRBV7-2
cdr3_aa: CASSYGTSGTDTQYF; cdr3_nt: TGTGCCAGCAGCTATGGGACTAGCGGCACAGATACGCAGTATTTT; d_call: TRBD2; clone_size: .; j_call: TRBJ2-3; v_call: TRBV5-8
cdr3_aa: CSARIGDSLFF; cdr3_nt: TGCAGTGCTCGTATCGGGGATTCGCTGTTTTTT; d_call: .; clone_size: .; j_call: TRBJ1-4; v_call: TRBV20-1